One sample yielded the 19 T cell receptor beta chains listed below, sequenced in a study of CXCR3-negative and CXCR3-positive naive CD8 T cells. General observations from the study: For CXCR3-positive naive cells, TRB CDR3s were more hydrophobic than those of CXCR3-negative naive cells.

These receptors' antigens are unknown. Through 5' RACE with UMI labels, the TRB cDNA libraries were prepared. TCRdb re-called the 5' RACE reads and gives one entry per CDR3 protein, without DNA. The listing contains 75,000 to 100,000 distinct CDR3 sequences. The sequencing sample was made of naive CXCR3+ CD8+ T cells from blood. The subset: CD45RO-CCR7+CD27+CD95- naive CD8+ T cells expressing CXCR3 (TNR3+). Receptor source: a human donor in good health. Some clones in this sample may be carry-over from other donors' samples.

The chain combines TRBV7-9 with TRBJ2-7; TCRdb lists TRBD1, though no DNA is available to test this call. The length of the CDR3 is 14 residues. The germline V gene encodes CDR1 SEHNR and CDR2 FQNEAQ (reference sequence). The chain's CDR3 is CASSQMEGAYEQYF.

The rearrangement joins TRBV10-3 to TRBJ1-5. There are 14 residues in the CDR3. Germline V lookup: CDR1 ENHRY, CDR2 SYGVKD. CDR3 amino acids: CAISEDLYNQPQHF.

The genes are TRBV29-1 and TRBJ2-1; the D gene TCRdb calls, TRBD2, cannot be checked with no DNA. Germline lookup yields CDR1 SQVTM and CDR2 ANQGSEA. The CDR3 extends over 15 amino acids. The CDR3 is CSVRSGTSGDNEQFF.

The V gene is TRBV9, the J gene TRBJ1-1; TCRdb selects TRBD1, and the lack of DNA leaves this call unchecked. This CDR3 comprises 21 residues. CDR1 and CDR2 from the germline V gene are SGDLS and YYNGEE. The CDR3 reads CASSESTRIDRLFEVNTEAFF.

This rearrangement joins TRBV11-2 to TRBJ1-1. CDR1 SGHAT and CDR2 FQNNGV come from the germline V gene. The CDR3 is made up of 17 amino acids. This chain's CDR3 is CASSLVRQYTMNTEAFF.

The chain uses TRBV20-1 and TRBJ1-1; TCRdb calls TRBD1, which cannot be checked without DNA. This CDR3 has 12 residues. Looked up from germline, CDR1 is DFQATT and CDR2 is SNEGSKA (reference sequence). The chain's CDR3 is CRVDRGDTEAFF.

V usage is TRBV5-6 and J usage is TRBJ2-7; TCRdb reports TRBD1, a call that lacks DNA to check it against. The CDR3 totals 14 residues. Germline V gene sequence: CDR1 SGHDT, CDR2 YYEEEE. CDR3 region: CASSLSGQADEQYF.

The chain carries TRBV10-3 and TRBJ2-7; lacking DNA, the TRBD1 call made by TCRdb goes unchecked. In germline, CDR1 is ENHRY, CDR2 SYGVKD. CDR3 length: 18 residues. The CDR3: CAISEGQGVTPSPYEQYF.

The V call is TRBV7-9, the J call TRBJ2-7; TCRdb's D gene call, TRBD1, goes unchecked for lack of DNA. Germline loops: CDR1 SEHNR, CDR2 FQNEAQ (reference sequence). The CDR3 length is 16 residues. The CDR3 loop is CASSLAPGFGGYEQYF.

This chain links TRBV10-3 with TRBJ2-7. The CDR3 is made up of 14 amino acids. The V gene's germline CDR1 is ENHRY and CDR2 SYGVKD. The chain's CDR3 is CAISELGSPYEQYF.

This rearrangement joins TRBV5-1 to TRBJ2-2; TCRdb returns TRBD1, unconfirmable since there is no DNA. Germline-derived CDR1 and CDR2 are SGHRS and YFSETQ. CDR3 size: 13 residues. The CDR3 reads CASRRGSNGELFF.

This chain connects TRBV7-3 to TRBJ2-1; TCRdb returns TRBD1, unconfirmable since there is no DNA. The CDR3 is 18 residues long. From germline, CDR1 is SGHTA and CDR2 FQGTGA. This CDR3 is CASSLNPLIAGATDEQFF.

The V and J genes are TRBV20-1 and TRBJ2-1; TCRdb names TRBD1, which stays unverified in the absence of DNA. The germline CDR1 and CDR2 sequences are DFQATT and SNEGSKA (reference sequence). This CDR3 is built from 13 residues. The CDR3 loop is CSARGNRAGEQFF.

CDR3 region: CSARETVNTEAFF. The chain joins TRBV20-1 to TRBJ1-1. The CDR3 extends over 13 amino acids. In germline, CDR1 is DFQATT, CDR2 SNEGSKA (reference sequence).

The chain joins TRBV7-6 to TRBJ2-5; with no DNA, the TCRdb D assignment of TRBD1 cannot be verified. Germline values: CDR1 SGHVS, CDR2 FNYEAQ. CDR3 size: 16 residues. CDR3 in amino acids: CASSISGGPNKETQYF.

The chain employs TRBV7-2 and TRBJ2-7; TCRdb returns TRBD2, unconfirmable since there is no DNA. Germline lookup yields CDR1 SGHTA and CDR2 FQGNSA. The CDR3 is 16 amino acids. This CDR3 is CASSAIAGGAAYEQYF.

The chain has TRBV7-9 and TRBJ2-1. Germline-derived CDR1 and CDR2 are SEHNR and FQNEAQ (reference sequence). The CDR3 extends over 13 amino acids. Here the CDR3 reads CASSLEEQNEQFF.

The chain has TRBV13 and TRBJ2-7; with no DNA, the TCRdb D assignment of TRBD1 cannot be verified. This CDR3 contains 15 residues. Germline CDR1 PRHDT, CDR2 FYEKMQ (reference sequence). The CDR3 loop is CASSLGAPGSYEQYF.

This rearrangement joins TRBV5-1 to TRBJ2-1; TCRdb names TRBD2, which stays unverified in the absence of DNA. The CDR3 extends over 16 amino acids. The V gene's germline CDR1 is SGHRS and CDR2 YFSETQ. The CDR3 loop is CASSPRTSGASSEQFF.